Following are 27 T cell receptor beta chains from one sample sequenced in a study of shared T cell receptors in the human thymus. Using immunoSEQ multiplex PCR, the repertoire was profiled, and TCRdb retains in-frame clones only, with some absent. This table has approximately 580,000 clones, around 78% appearing once. These data are also associated with another study on human thymus T cells.

The sequencing sample was made of thymocytes. These receptors all come from a boy in the first two years of life with a congenital heart defect.

V gene TRBV19 combines with J gene TRBJ2-5, with a possible D match to TRBD2 (5 bases). The germline V gene encodes CDR1 LNHDA and CDR2 SQIVND (reference sequence). This CDR3 is 13 amino acids long. Trimming removed 3 bases at V and 3 bases at J, with 8 bases between. In DNA form, the CDR3 reads TGTGCCAGTAGTATGAGAGCGGAAGAGACCCAGTACTTC. It translates to CASSMRAEETQYF.

The J gene is TRBJ1-2, the V gene TRBV4-1; possible D gene TRBD1, 5 bases. This CDR3 region has 17 residues. Germline V gene lookup returns CDR1 MGHRA and CDR2 YSYEKL. V was pared by 1 base and J by 3 bases, with 18 bases between. CDR3 in DNA: TGCGCCAGCAGCCAAGGGGGGGGATCAGGGCGGGACTATGGCTACACCTTC. Its translation: CASSQGGGSGRDYGYTF.

This chain links TRBV28 with TRBJ1-5; TRBD1 aligns across 7 bases. The CDR3 sequence is 17 residues long. V gave up 6 bases and J gave up 0 bases; unmatched junction bases: 11. Germline assignment: CDR1 MDHEN and CDR2 SYDVKM. As DNA, the CDR3 is TGTGCCAGCAGGGACCGGGACAGACTTAATAGCAATCAGCCCCAGCATTTT. Translated: CASRDRDRLNSNQPQHF. Drawing the rest from reference TRBV28 and TRBJ1-5, the complete variable domain is DVKVTQSSRYLVKRTGEKVFLECVQDMDHENMFWYRQDPGLGLRLIYFSYDVKMKEKGDIPEGYSVSREKKERFSLILESASTNQTSMYLCASRDRDRLNSNQPQHFGDGTRLSIL.

This chain connects TRBV28 to TRBJ2-5, with TRBD2 matching 8 bases. This CDR3 region has 18 residues. Trimming cost V 8 bases and J 4 bases; bases outside gene matches: 21. Germline V lookup: CDR1 MDHEN, CDR2 SYDVKM. This CDR3 is CASSPGRFPAGGGETQYF. As DNA, the CDR3 is TGTGCCAGCTCCCCCGGCAGGTTTCCCGCCGGGGGGGGAGAGACCCAGTACTTC. The variable domain in full, with the rest retrieved from reference TRBV28 and TRBJ2-5, is DVKVTQSSRYLVKRTGEKVFLECVQDMDHENMFWYRQDPGLGLRLIYFSYDVKMKEKGDIPEGYSVSREKKERFSLILESASTNQTSMYLCASSPGRFPAGGGETQYFGPGTRLLVL.

The chain has TRBV27 and TRBJ2-7, with D uncertain. Trimming pared 5 bases from V and 2 bases from J, leaving 16 bases between. The germline V gene has CDR1 MNHEY and CDR2 SMNVEV (reference sequence). The CDR3 runs 15 residues. The CDR3 reads CASSPLRSSPYEQYF. Written as DNA, the CDR3 is TGTGCCAGCAGTCCCCTGCGGTCTTCCCCCTACGAGCAGTACTTC.

The V call is TRBV6-1, the J call TRBJ1-5; 9 bases match TRBD1. The CDR3 spans 16 residues. The V segment lost 4 bases and the J segment 3 bases; nucleotides outside the gene matches: 7. CDR1 MNHNS and CDR2 SASEGT come from the germline V gene. The CDR3 nucleotides read TGTGCCAGCAGTGCGGACAGGGGCCTTCCCAATCAGCCCCAGCATTTT. It yields the protein CASSADRGLPNQPQHF.

This chain uses TRBV7-9 with TRBJ2-4; D remains ambiguous. Germline-derived CDR1 and CDR2 are SEHNR and FQNEAQ (reference sequence). Trimming stripped 5 bases from V and 3 bases from J, with 11 bases between. This CDR3 region has 14 residues. The CDR3 region is CASSPAGFKNIQYF. CDR3 in DNA: TGTGCCAGCAGCCCCGCCGGGTTCAAAAACATTCAGTACTTC.

The chain has TRBV28 and TRBJ1-1; D gene ambiguous. Germline V gene sequence: CDR1 MDHEN, CDR2 SYDVKM. V was cut by 8 bases and J by 2 bases, with 12 bases left in between. CDR3 length: 13 amino acids. The CDR3 bases are TGTGCCAGCCGCAGTGGCCCAAACACTGAAGCTTTCTTT. It translates to CASRSGPNTEAFF. Full variable domain (rest looked up from reference TRBV28 and TRBJ1-1): DVKVTQSSRYLVKRTGEKVFLECVQDMDHENMFWYRQDPGLGLRLIYFSYDVKMKEKGDIPEGYSVSREKKERFSLILESASTNQTSMYLCASRSGPNTEAFFGQGTRLTVV.

The V gene is TRBV10-3, the J gene TRBJ1-1; TRBD1 matches at 9 bases. The germline V gene encodes CDR1 ENHRY and CDR2 SYGVKD. This CDR3 is 17 amino acids long. The V and J ends lost 0 bases and 3 bases, in that order; junction bases with no gene match: 8. Here the CDR3 DNA reads TGTGCCATCAGTGAGTCGGCGGGGACAGGGTTGTACACTGAAGCTTTCTTT. It translates to CAISESAGTGLYTEAFF.

The chain has TRBV30 and TRBJ1-3; 8 bases are a match to TRBD1. V shed 6 bases, J shed 0 bases, and the junction held 10 bases outside the gene matches. Germline CDR1 GTSNPN, CDR2 SVGIG (reference sequence). The CDR3 loop spans 16 amino acids. The chain's CDR3 is CACRGQARLSGNTIYF. The DNA for the CDR3 is TGTGCCTGTAGGGGACAGGCCCGACTCTCTGGAAACACCATATATTTT.

This clone was seen a handful of times. The CDR3 DNA follows: TGTGCCAGCAGCCAGGCCAGGAACATTCAGTACTTC. It specifies CASSQARNIQYF. V gene TRBV11-2 combines with J gene TRBJ2-4; D remains ambiguous. This CDR3 region has 12 residues. Trimming pared 5 bases from V and 7 bases from J, leaving 9 bases between. Germline V gene lookup returns CDR1 SGHAT and CDR2 FQNNGV. Full variable domain (remainder filled in from reference TRBV11-2 and TRBJ2-4): EAGVAQSPRYKIIEKRQSVAFWCNPISGHATLYWYQQILGQGPKLLIQFQNNGVVDDSQLPKDRFSAERLKGVDSTLKIQPAKLEDSAVYLCASSQARNIQYFGAGTRLSVL.

The chain joins TRBV21-1 to TRBJ2-7; no check of the table's D call, TRBD1, against the DNA was made. TRBV21-1 is designated a pseudogene. The CDR3 spans 16 residues. As DNA, the CDR3 is TGTGCCAGCAGCAAAGTTCCACAGGGGGGACTAAACGAGCAGTACTTC. This translates into CASSKVPQGGLNEQYF.

This clone has more than one count but fewer than ten. The chain employs TRBV11-3 and TRBJ1-1, with TRBD1 identical over 7 bases. The CDR3 totals 14 residues. V lost 2 bases, J lost 4 bases, and 4 bases stayed unmatched. CDR1 and CDR2 from the germline V gene are SGHNT and YENEEA. CDR3 loop: CASSLKGACTEAFF. Here the CDR3 DNA reads TGTGCCAGCAGCTTAAAGGGGGCTTGCACTGAAGCTTTCTTT.

This clone is a singleton in its sample. The chain joins TRBV27 to TRBJ2-7, with 10 bases fitting TRBD2. Per the germline V gene, CDR1 is MNHEY and CDR2 is SMNVEV (reference sequence). Losses at the gene ends were 5 bases for V and 7 bases for J; bases not matched to a gene: 11. CDR3 length: 15 amino acids. The DNA for the CDR3 is TGTGCCAGCAGTCGGGCGCTAGCGGGAGTGGGAGAGCAGTACTTC. Translation gives CASSRALAGVGEQYF.

The chain recombines TRBV5-8 with TRBJ2-7; 8 bases match TRBD2. V shed 5 bases, J shed 4 bases, and the junction held 5 bases outside the gene matches. CDR1 SGHTS and CDR2 YDEGEE come from the germline V gene. The CDR3 consists of 13 residues. The CDR3 coding sequence is TGTGCCAGCAGGTGGGGACTAGTTTACGAGCAGTACTTC. It encodes CASRWGLVYEQYF. The full variable domain, in which reference TRBV5-8 and TRBJ2-7 provide the parts outside the CDR3, is EAGVTQSPTHLIKTRGQQATLRCSPISGHTSVYWYQQALGLGLQFLLWYDEGEERNRGNFPPRFSGRQFPNYSSELNVNALELEDSALYLCASRWGLVYEQYFGPGTRLTVT.

Only a few counts were recorded for this clone. V gene TRBV4-1 combines with J gene TRBJ2-1; TRBD2 matches at 12 bases. Germline V CDR1 and CDR2: MGHRA, YSYEKL. V dropped 0 bases and J dropped 0; count of bases not matched to a gene: 9. CDR3 size: 20 residues. The CDR3 nucleotides are TGCGCCAGCAGCCAAGATGTTCTAGCGGGAGGGATTAGCTCCTACAATGAGCAGTTCTTC. Amino acids: CASSQDVLAGGISSYNEQFF.

V usage is TRBV4-3 and J usage is TRBJ1-3; TRBD1 is a possible D gene (5 bases). Trimming pared 7 bases from V and 1 base from J, leaving 11 bases between. Germline assignment: CDR1 LGHNA and CDR2 YSLEER. The CDR3 extends over 14 amino acids. The CDR3 sequence is CASKAGHSGNTIYF. CDR3 nucleotide sequence: TGCGCCAGCAAGGCAGGGCATTCTGGAAACACCATATATTTT.

The chain employs TRBV10-2 and TRBJ1-1; tentative D call: TRBD1 (6 bases). Germline CDR1 is WSHSY and CDR2 is SAAADI. The V gene lost 2 bases and the J gene lost 1 base, with 11 bases spanning the gap. This CDR3 has 15 amino acids. The CDR3 reads CASSEKRGPNTEAFF. The CDR3 DNA sequence: TGCGCCAGCAGTGAGAAGCGGGGGCCGAACACTGAAGCTTTCTTT.

This clone was seen a single time. CDR3 loop: CASGWRTGQHQETQYF. The CDR3 region has the DNA TGTGCTAGTGGATGGAGGACCGGACAGCACCAAGAGACCCAGTACTTC. The chain employs TRBV12-5 and TRBJ2-5, with D maybe TRBD1 (6 bases). Germline CDR1 and CDR2: LGHNT and FRNRAP. This CDR3 comprises 16 residues. V was cut by 6 bases and J by 0 bases, with 17 bases left in between.

The chain carries TRBV27 and TRBJ1-5; no reliable D call. This CDR3 has 12 amino acids. V lost 6 bases, J lost 9 bases, and 12 bases lay in between. Germline values: CDR1 MNHEY, CDR2 SMNVEV (reference sequence). The CDR3 bases are TGTGCCAGCAGCGACGGAGACCGGCCCCAGCATTTT. Residues: CASSDGDRPQHF.

As regards this clone: Germline and junction disagree at one end, which may indicate a read error. This chain connects TRBV7-7 to TRBJ2-7; possibly TRBD1 for D (6 bases). Germline V gene lookup returns CDR1 SSHAT and CDR2 FNYEAQ (reference sequence). The CDR3 loop spans 14 amino acids. The CDR3 region is CASSPGTRTTEQYF. The CDR3 DNA follows: TGTGCTAGCAGCCCCGGGACACGGACGACGGAGCAGTACTTC. Variable domain in full (rest from reference TRBV7-7 and TRBJ2-7): GAGVSQSPRYKVTKRGQDVTLRCDPISSHATLYWYQQALGQGPEFLTYFNYEAQPDKSGLPSDRFSAERPEGSISTLTIQRTEQRDSAMYRCASSPGTRTTEQYFGPGTRLTVT.

V gene TRBV4-2 combines with J gene TRBJ2-3; D perhaps matches TRBD2 (6 bases). V was pared by 0 bases and J by 0 bases, with 16 bases between. Germline V gene sequence: CDR1 LGHNA, CDR2 YNFKEQ. The CDR3 covers 18 residues. The CDR3 nucleotides are TGTGCCAGCAGCCAAGATCGGTCGCTAGCGATCAGCACAGATACGCAGTATTTT. This encodes CASSQDRSLAISTDTQYF.

This clone appeared once. The V and J genes are TRBV10-1 and TRBJ2-1; 7 nucleotides match TRBD1. The germline CDR1 and CDR2 sequences are WNHNN and SYGVQD (reference sequence). CDR3 length equals 15 residues. After removal of 5 bases from V and 2 bases from J, the junction contained 6 bases not matched to a gene. DNA for the CDR3: TGCGCCAGCAGTCTTACAGGGGTAACCTACAATGAGCAGTTCTTC. Residues: CASSLTGVTYNEQFF.

For this clone: Other nucleotide sequences in the sample specify the same CDR3. The chain couples TRBV5-4 to TRBJ2-7; D is possibly TRBD1 (5 bases). Trimming cost V 4 bases and J 0 bases, with 11 bases left between them. The CDR3 runs 14 residues. Germline V gene lookup returns CDR1 SGHNT and CDR2 YYREEE (reference sequence). The CDR3 sequence: CASSLRDSSYEQYF. CDR3 DNA: TGTGCCAGCAGCCTAAGAGACAGCTCCTACGAGCAGTACTTC.

This clone was observed a few times. The chain recombines TRBV5-4 with TRBJ2-1; 8 positions match TRBD2. Trimming removed 4 bases from V and 1 base from J; junction bases left unmatched: 13. The CDR3 extends over 18 amino acids. Looked up from germline, CDR1 is SGHNT and CDR2 is YYREEE (reference sequence). The CDR3 region has the DNA TGTGCCAGCAGCCGACGGGCATTAACGGGAGGGTCCTACAATGAGCAGTTCTTC. It yields the protein CASSRRALTGGSYNEQFF.

The chain employs TRBV6-1 and TRBJ2-5; TRBD1 matches at 10 bases. Per the germline V gene, CDR1 is MNHNS and CDR2 is SASEGT. The CDR3 contains 21 residues. V was clipped by 1 base and J by 2 bases; unmatched bases: 19. CDR3 bases: TGTGCCAGCAGTGAAGGTCAGTTGGGACAGGGGCCGTCAACGCCTCAAGAGACCCAGTACTTC. This encodes CASSEGQLGQGPSTPQETQYF.

The chain joins TRBV21-1 to TRBJ2-7; the D call of TRBD1 is as the table states it, not checked on the DNA. TRBV21-1 is designated a pseudogene. This CDR3 has 17 amino acids. CDR3: CASSKGVGGHLAYEQYF. CDR3 bases: TGTGCCAGCAGCAAAGGGGTTGGGGGACACCTAGCCTACGAGCAGTACTTC.